Listed below are T cell receptor beta chains from one sample, sequenced in a study of technical replicates of blood from several donors. Sequenced by immunoSEQ multiplex PCR; TCRdb stores in-frame clones only, minus some. This table holds 75,000 to 100,000 clones, approximately 94% found once. Sequenced: T cells isolated from PBMCs. All receptors derive from a human donor in good health. The CDR3 runs from the conserved cysteine through the conserved F or W.

>TRBJ2-1|TRBV11-2
CASSLEQGPYNEQFF
>TRBJ2-5|TRBV9
CASNLGTIQETQYF
>TRBJ2-5|TRBV19
CASSIGAAVETQYF
>TRBJ1-5|TRBV19
CASSLDLEGFYSNQPQHF
>TRBJ2-7|TRBV28
CASSLVGGNEQYF
>TRBJ2-7|TRBV29-1
CSVEVSSYEQYF
>TRBJ1-5|TRBV2
CASSEHRDRGNQPQHF
>TRBJ2-2|TRBV6-6
CASSPPGQGNTGELFF
>TRBJ2-3|TRBV5-4
CASSSVTGGFTQYF
>TRBJ1-5|TRBV4-2
CASSQVHGTVSNQPQHF